Shown below are 13 T cell receptor beta chains from a single sample sequenced in a study of naive and memory T cell subsets (dated by TCRdb to between 2016 and 2019). The sample's treatment or condition label is to be understood as: skin biopsy from PPD injection site in Mantoux-positive individual. A robust, sensitive protocol for the amplification, sequencing and analysis of TCRs was described in the study, in which 3' ligation of a UMI-containing oligonucleotide to TCR cDNA was used. Library generation was performed with UMI-ligation and nested PCR. The sequencer listed for this sample is Illumina MiSeq. The ligated cDNA was amplified in four rounds of PCR with nested alpha and beta constant region primers together with the SP2 primer. TCRdb ran its own pipeline on the public reads, namely fastp trimming at Q25 and MiXCR clone calling, and kept in-frame beta chains. Each CDR3 protein gets just one entry, which takes the most common genes and DNA from the rows behind it. This sample is represented by under 35,000 distinct CDR3 sequences; approximately 6.7% of them were singletons. The leading ten clones occupy approximately 3.1% of the sample.

The sample consisted of skin, taken from a tuberculin skin test site. The receptors derive from an adult in good health.

This clonotype was detected many times. The chain joins TRBV7-9 to TRBJ2-3; TRBD2 matches at 7 bases. Germline CDR1 and CDR2: SEHNR and FQNEAQ (reference sequence). Trimming removed 5 bases from V and 0 bases from J; junction bases left unmatched: 8. CDR3 length: 16 residues. CDR3 in amino acids: CASSPEGGLSTDTQYF. The DNA of the CDR3 is TGTGCCAGCAGCCCAGAGGGAGGGTTGAGCACAGATACGCAGTATTTT.

This clonotype has a count of ten or more. CDR3 coding DNA: TGTGCCAGCAGCTCCCGGACCTACACTGAAGCTTTCTTT. This sequence encodes CASSSRTYTEAFF. The chain joins TRBV7-2 to TRBJ1-1; D not resolved. Trimming pared 4 bases from V and 3 bases from J, leaving 9 bases between. CDR3 length: 13 residues. In germline, CDR1 is SGHTA, CDR2 FQGNSA.

This clonotype was recorded many times. The chain combines TRBV3-1 with TRBJ1-2, with TRBD1 as a possible D gene (5 bases). The CDR3 is made up of 20 amino acids. CDR1 is LGHDT, CDR2 YNNKEL, per germline (reference sequence). The V gene lost 1 base and the J gene lost 0 bases, with 24 bases spanning the gap. CDR3 DNA sequence: TGTGCCAGCAGCCAAGCGATCACTCCCCTTCACCGGGGCCCTAACTATGGCTACACCTTC. Its protein is CASSQAITPLHRGPNYGYTF.

The chain is built from TRBV2 and TRBJ1-5; D gene unclear. The CDR3 totals 14 residues. Germline CDR1 is SNHLY and CDR2 is FYNNEI. Trimming cost V 3 bases and J 4 bases, with 10 bases left between them. CDR3 DNA sequence: TGTGCCAGCAGTGATTCCGGGTTAAATCAGCCCCAGCATTTT. It specifies CASSDSGLNQPQHF.

This clonotype showed up many times. The J gene is TRBJ1-5, the V gene TRBV10-3; D gene uncertain. The CDR3 runs 13 residues. Per germline, CDR1 ENHRY and CDR2 SYGVKD. Between the trimmed V and J ends, which lost 3 bases and 2 bases, there was a span of 5 bases. The DNA of the CDR3 is TGTGCCATCAGTGACGGGGGCAATCAGCCCCAGCATTTT. It yields the protein CAISDGGNQPQHF.

This clonotype came up many times. The rearrangement uses TRBV20-1 and TRBJ2-1; 8 positions agree with TRBD2. Trimming removed 5 bases from V and 9 bases from J; junction bases left unmatched: 3. CDR1 DFQATT and CDR2 SNEGSKA come from the germline V gene (reference sequence). The CDR3 runs 11 residues. This chain's CDR3 is CSAFGGAEQFF. CDR3 DNA sequence: TGCAGTGCTTTCGGGGGGGCTGAGCAGTTCTTC.

In this sample, this clonotype turned up many times. The chain carries TRBV5-1 and TRBJ2-5; 7 nucleotides align to TRBD2. The CDR3 runs to 15 residues. V lost 2 bases and J lost 4; bases outside the gene matches: 8. Looked up from germline, CDR1 is SGHRS and CDR2 is YFSETQ. CDR3 sequence: CASSFGAGAIETQYF. In DNA, the CDR3 is TGCGCCAGCAGCTTTGGTGCGGGAGCGATAGAGACCCAGTACTTC.

This clonotype came up many times. The chain has TRBV5-1 and TRBJ1-2, with 9 bases matching TRBD1. Germline CDR1 and CDR2: SGHRS and YFSETQ. The CDR3 is made up of 16 amino acids. The V gene end was trimmed by 2 bases and the J gene end by 2 bases; junction bases not matched to a gene: 7. The CDR3 region has the DNA TGCGCCAGCAGCTTTGGGGGACAGGGTCCCAACTATGGCTACACCTTC. It is translated as CASSFGGQGPNYGYTF.

Many counts were recorded for this clonotype. The chain carries TRBV12-3 or TRBV12-4 and TRBJ2-1, with 7 nucleotides matching TRBD2. The CDR3 is 12 residues long. V shed 10 bases, J shed 3 bases, and the junction held 3 bases outside the gene matches. This CDR3 is CAIRDYYNEQFF. The CDR3 region has the DNA TGTGCCATCCGGGACTACTACAATGAGCAGTTCTTC.

This clonotype was observed a handful of times. The gene calls are TRBV29-1 and TRBJ1-2; TRBD1 aligns across 10 bases. CDR1 is SQVTM, CDR2 ANQGSEA, per germline. The CDR3 runs to 13 residues. V was pared by 7 bases and J by 4 bases, with 6 bases of the junction left unmatched. The CDR3 DNA sequence: TGCAGCGCTGACAGGGGGCACAGCTATGGCTACACCTTC. Translated: CSADRGHSYGYTF.

The chain combines TRBV4-2 with TRBJ2-7, with D perhaps given as TRBD1 or TRBD2 (5 bases each). Between the trimmed V and J ends, which lost 0 bases and 4 bases, there was a span of 19 bases. The CDR3 covers 17 residues. The V gene's germline CDR1 is LGHNA and CDR2 YNFKEQ. The CDR3 sequence is CASSQESAGTGAYEQYF. CDR3 nucleotides: TGTGCCAGCAGCCAAGAGTCCGCAGGGACCGGGGCTTACGAGCAGTACTTC.

This clonotype was detected many times. This chain connects TRBV2 to TRBJ1-1; D remains unclear. Trimming left V 0 bases short and J 4 bases short, with 18 bases between. CDR1 and CDR2 from the germline V gene are SNHLY and FYNNEI. This CDR3 contains 17 residues. DNA for the CDR3: TGTGCCAGCAGTGAAGCGGAAGTTGGGCAGTTCGGCACTGAAGCTTTCTTT. Protein sequence: CASSEAEVGQFGTEAFF.

The J gene is TRBJ1-1, the V gene TRBV20-1; D might be TRBD1 (5 bases). Trimming removed 5 bases at V and 11 bases at J, with 12 bases between. Germline V gene data show CDR1 as DFQATT and CDR2 as SNEGSKA (reference sequence). This CDR3 is 10 amino acids long. The CDR3, as DNA: TGCAGTGCTGGGGGAGATAGGGCTTTCTTT. Amino acid sequence: CSAGGDRAFF.